One sample yielded the 14 T cell receptor beta chains listed below, sequenced in a study of T cell repertoires in cytomegalovirus infection. Each CDR3 protein is one row after TCRdb ran MiXCR on the reads. The sample shows about 300,000 distinct CDR3 sequences, 9.6% of them seen only once. What was sequenced was PBMCs. The source is a human donor in good health (CMV status not recorded). Some clones in this sample may be carry-over from other donors' samples.

This clonotype was counted at least ten times. This chain connects TRBV7-2 to TRBJ2-5; 7 nucleotides align to TRBD2. With V trimmed by 5 bases and J by 4 bases, 7 bases remained unmatched. Germline CDR1 and CDR2: SGHTA and FQGNSA. CDR3 length: 14 amino acids. The DNA for the CDR3 is TGTGCCAGCAGCCAAGGCAGGGAGGGAGAGACCCAGTACTTC. Encoded protein: CASSQGREGETQYF.

This clonotype was seen more than once but under ten times. The CDR3: CASSPTGTSYEQYF. CDR3 DNA: TGTGCCAGCAGCCCGACCGGGACTAGTTACGAGCAGTACTTC. The chain employs TRBV3-1 and TRBJ2-7, with 8 bases identical to TRBD2. CDR1 is LGHDT, CDR2 YNNKEL, per germline (reference sequence). CDR3 size: 14 residues. Trimming cost V 4 bases and J 4 bases; bases outside gene matches: 6.

This clonotype was recorded at least ten times. V gene TRBV7-2 combines with J gene TRBJ2-3, with 10 bases identical to TRBD2. V shed 0 bases and J 9 bases; nucleotides not matched to a gene: 6. This CDR3 comprises 15 residues. Germline V gene lookup returns CDR1 SGHTA and CDR2 FQGNSA. The CDR3 DNA reads as TGTGCCAGCAGCTTAGCCGTTAGCGGGGGGCCCACGCAGTATTTT. Translation: CASSLAVSGGPTQYF.

The gene calls are TRBV6-5 and TRBJ2-1; D remains ambiguous. The CDR3 consists of 13 residues. V lost 0 bases and J lost 9, with 9 bases in between. The germline V gene encodes CDR1 MNHEY and CDR2 SVGAGI. The CDR3 nucleotides are TGTGCCAGCAGTTACTCGGATGTGAGTGAGCAGTTCTTC. This encodes CASSYSDVSEQFF.

This clonotype was detected ten times or more. The chain uses TRBV19 and TRBJ2-5; no firm D call. In germline, CDR1 is LNHDA, CDR2 SQIVND (reference sequence). This CDR3 contains 14 residues. The germline V and J ends were trimmed by 3 bases and 0 bases, with 8 bases remaining between them. In DNA form, the CDR3 reads TGTGCCAGTAGTATCTCAGCGTACCAAGAGACCCAGTACTTC. Translated: CASSISAYQETQYF. Full variable domain (missing parts from reference TRBV19 and TRBJ2-5): DGGITQSPKYLFRKEGQNVTLSCEQNLNHDAMYWYRQDPGQGLRLIYYSQIVNDFQKGDIAEGYSVSREKKESFPLTVTSAQKNPTAFYLCASSISAYQETQYFGPGTRLLVL.

This clonotype has ten or more counts. The chain carries TRBV19 and TRBJ1-2; D is undetermined. Trimming shortened V by 7 bases and J by 6 bases, and 21 bases separated the two germline ends. The CDR3 is 15 residues long. The germline CDR1 and CDR2 sequences are LNHDA and SQIVND (reference sequence). The CDR3, as DNA: TGTGCCAGTAATTCCGGACGGAACCCCTCTAATGGCTACACCTTC. Translated: CASNSGRNPSNGYTF.

The table lists this clonotype with many counts. The chain joins TRBV24-1 to TRBJ2-5; D perhaps matches TRBD2 (5 bases). Trimming took 5 bases from V and 4 from J, leaving 7 bases between them. This CDR3 comprises 12 residues. Germline CDR1 KGHDR, CDR2 SFDVKD. CDR3 coding DNA: TGTGCCACCAGTGGAGGAGGAGAGACCCAGTACTTC. It is translated as CATSGGGETQYF.

This clonotype was observed at least ten times. The chain carries TRBV28 and TRBJ1-2, with 8 bases fitting TRBD1. V lost 5 bases, J lost 5 bases, and 4 bases stayed unmatched. There are 13 residues in the CDR3. Germline loops: CDR1 MDHEN, CDR2 SYDVKM. As DNA, the CDR3 is TGTGCCAGCAGTCCGCGGACAGGGTATGGCTACACCTTC. It is translated as CASSPRTGYGYTF.

This clonotype showed up many times. This chain links TRBV7-2 with TRBJ1-1; possibly TRBD1 for D (5 bases). From germline, CDR1 is SGHTA and CDR2 FQGNSA. The CDR3 is 14 residues long. The V end lost 7 bases, the J end lost 4 bases, and 16 bases lay between the germline ends. CDR3 bases: TGTGCCAGCACCACCTATGGGGGAAGCACTGAAGCTTTCTTT. Encoded protein: CASTTYGGSTEAFF.

Ten or more counts support this clonotype. This sequence joins TRBV11-3 and TRBJ2-1; D is uncertain. The CDR3 sequence is 11 residues long. The V end lost 5 bases, the J end lost 4 bases, and 3 bases lay between the germline ends. Germline V gene lookup returns CDR1 SGHNT and CDR2 YENEEA. In DNA form, the CDR3 reads TGTGCCAGCAGCAAGTACAATGAGCAGTTCTTC. This translates into CASSKYNEQFF. Using reference TRBV11-3 and TRBJ2-1 for the parts outside the CDR3, the full variable domain is EAGVVQSPRYKIIEKKQPVAFWCNPISGHNTLYWYLQNLGQGPELLIRYENEEAVDDSQLPKDRFSAERLKGVDSTLKIQPAELGDSAVYLCASSKYNEQFFGPGTRLTVL.

This clonotype was seen ten or more times. This rearrangement joins TRBV7-2 to TRBJ2-5; 9 bases line up with TRBD1. Looked up from germline, CDR1 is SGHTA and CDR2 is FQGNSA. V was pared by 3 bases and J by 4 bases, with 6 bases of the junction left unmatched. CDR3 length: 15 amino acids. The CDR3 DNA follows: TGTGCCAGCAGCTTTGGACAGGGGATAACAGAGACCCAGTACTTC. Protein sequence: CASSFGQGITETQYF.

For this clonotype: It is likely a read error, because the conserved phenylalanine at the end of the CDR3 is missing. V usage is TRBV14 and J usage is TRBJ2-1; 8 bases map to TRBD2. The CDR3 totals 18 residues. Germline CDR1 SGHDN, CDR2 FVKESK. J was trimmed by 9 bases and V by 0 bases; bases with no gene match: 16. The CDR3 DNA follows: TGTGCCAGCAGCCAAGATGCTACTAGCGGCCTATCGGGGTTTGAGCAGTTCCTC. Translated, it gives CASSQDATSGLSGFEQFL.

This clonotype was recorded at least ten times. The chain couples TRBV12-5 to TRBJ2-1; a possible D gene is TRBD2 (6 bases). The V gene lost 3 bases and the J gene lost 6 bases, with 21 bases spanning the gap. Germline CDR1 and CDR2: LGHNT and FRNRAP. There are 17 residues in the CDR3. This CDR3 is CASGFHVRDFSVNEQFF. In DNA form, the CDR3 reads TGTGCTAGTGGTTTCCACGTCCGGGACTTTAGCGTCAATGAGCAGTTCTTC.

This clonotype occurred many times. The rearrangement uses TRBV12-3 or TRBV12-4 and TRBJ2-2, with D tentatively TRBD1 or TRBD2 (7 bases each). The CDR3 has 14 amino acids. The V end was cut by 8 bases, the J end by 5 bases, with 15 bases between. The CDR3 DNA reads TGTGCCAGCGAAGGGAGGGGGCGAACCGGGGAGCTGTTTTTT. It specifies CASEGRGRTGELFF.